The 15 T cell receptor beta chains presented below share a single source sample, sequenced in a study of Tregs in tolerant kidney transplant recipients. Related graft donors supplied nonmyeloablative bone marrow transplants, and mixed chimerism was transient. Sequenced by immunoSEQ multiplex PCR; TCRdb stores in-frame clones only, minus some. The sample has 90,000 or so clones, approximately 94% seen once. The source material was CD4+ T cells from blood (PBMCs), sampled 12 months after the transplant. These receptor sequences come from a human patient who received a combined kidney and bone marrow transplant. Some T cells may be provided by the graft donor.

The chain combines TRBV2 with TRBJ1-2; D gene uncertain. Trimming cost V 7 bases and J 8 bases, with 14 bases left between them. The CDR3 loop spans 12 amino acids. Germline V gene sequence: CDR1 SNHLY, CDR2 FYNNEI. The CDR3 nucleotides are TGTGCCAGCACCCTCGAGGTGGTCGGCTACACCTTC. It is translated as CASTLEVVGYTF.

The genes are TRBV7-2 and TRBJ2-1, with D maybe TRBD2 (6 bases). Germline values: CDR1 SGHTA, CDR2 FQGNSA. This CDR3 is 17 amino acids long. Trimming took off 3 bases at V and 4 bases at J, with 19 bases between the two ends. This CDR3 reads CASSFPRREWGYNEQFF. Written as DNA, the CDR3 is TGTGCCAGCAGCTTCCCAAGGAGGGAGTGGGGGTACAATGAGCAGTTCTTC.

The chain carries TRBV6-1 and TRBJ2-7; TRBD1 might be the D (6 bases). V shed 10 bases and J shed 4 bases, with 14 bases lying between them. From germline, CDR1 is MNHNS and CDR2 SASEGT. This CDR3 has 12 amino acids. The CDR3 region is CATGVNLYEQYF. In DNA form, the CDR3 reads TGTGCCACAGGGGTGAATCTTTACGAGCAGTACTTC.

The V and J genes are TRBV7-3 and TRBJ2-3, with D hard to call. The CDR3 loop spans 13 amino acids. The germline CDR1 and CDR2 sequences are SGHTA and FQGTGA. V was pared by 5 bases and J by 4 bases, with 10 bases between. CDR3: CASSPYPPDTQYF. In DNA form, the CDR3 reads TGTGCCAGCAGCCCCTATCCCCCAGATACGCAGTATTTT.

The CDR3 coding sequence is TGTGCCAGCCGTCAGGGATCCCGCGATTCACCCCTCCACTTT. This gives the protein CASRQGSRDSPLHF. The chain is built from TRBV18 and TRBJ1-6; D perhaps matches TRBD1 (5 bases). The CDR3 has 14 residues. The germline CDR1 and CDR2 sequences are KGHSH and LQKENI. Trimming stripped 8 bases from V and 8 bases from J, with 16 bases between.

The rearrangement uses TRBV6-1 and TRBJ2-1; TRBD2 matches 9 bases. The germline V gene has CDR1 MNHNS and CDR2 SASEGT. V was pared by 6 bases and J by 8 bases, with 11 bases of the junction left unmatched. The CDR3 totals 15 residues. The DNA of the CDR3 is TGTGCCAGCAGGGACCCGGGACTAGCTTTCGATGAGCAGTTCTTC. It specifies CASRDPGLAFDEQFF.

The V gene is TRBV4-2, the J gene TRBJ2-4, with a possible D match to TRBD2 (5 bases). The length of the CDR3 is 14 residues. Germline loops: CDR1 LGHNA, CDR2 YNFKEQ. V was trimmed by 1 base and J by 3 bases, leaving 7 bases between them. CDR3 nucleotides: TGTGCCAGCAGCCAAGTCCGGGGCAAAAACATTCAGTACTTC. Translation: CASSQVRGKNIQYF.

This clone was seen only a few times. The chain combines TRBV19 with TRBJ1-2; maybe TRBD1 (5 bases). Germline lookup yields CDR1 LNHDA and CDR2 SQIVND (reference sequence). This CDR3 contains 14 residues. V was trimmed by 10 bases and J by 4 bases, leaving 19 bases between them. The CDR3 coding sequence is TGTGCCACCTCGGAGGGTGCAGGGACCTATGGCTACACCTTC. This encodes CATSEGAGTYGYTF.

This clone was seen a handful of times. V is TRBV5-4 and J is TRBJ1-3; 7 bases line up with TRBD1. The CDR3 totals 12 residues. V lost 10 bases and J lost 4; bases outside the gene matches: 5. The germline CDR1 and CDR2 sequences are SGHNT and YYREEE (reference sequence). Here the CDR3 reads CALDRVGNTIYF. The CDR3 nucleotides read TGTGCCCTCGACAGGGTGGGAAACACCATATATTTT. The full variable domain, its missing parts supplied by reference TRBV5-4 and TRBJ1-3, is ETGVTQSPTHLIKTRGQQVTLRCSSQSGHNTVSWYQQALGQGPQFIFQYYREEENGRGNFPPRFSGLQFPNYSSELNVNALELDDSALYLCALDRVGNTIYFGEGSWLTVV.

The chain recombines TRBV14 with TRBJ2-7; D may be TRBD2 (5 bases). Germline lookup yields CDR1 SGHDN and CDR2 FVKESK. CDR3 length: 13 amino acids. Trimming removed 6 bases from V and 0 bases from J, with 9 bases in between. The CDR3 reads CASRGDVSYEQYF. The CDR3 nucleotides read TGTGCCAGCAGGGGAGACGTCTCCTACGAGCAGTACTTC.

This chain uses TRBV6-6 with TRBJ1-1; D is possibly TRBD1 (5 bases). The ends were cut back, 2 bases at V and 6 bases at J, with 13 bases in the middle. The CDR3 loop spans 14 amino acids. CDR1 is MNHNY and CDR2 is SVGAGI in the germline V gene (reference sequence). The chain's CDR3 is CASSYEQGRAEAFF. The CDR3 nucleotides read TGTGCCAGCAGTTACGAGCAGGGTCGGGCTGAAGCTTTCTTT.

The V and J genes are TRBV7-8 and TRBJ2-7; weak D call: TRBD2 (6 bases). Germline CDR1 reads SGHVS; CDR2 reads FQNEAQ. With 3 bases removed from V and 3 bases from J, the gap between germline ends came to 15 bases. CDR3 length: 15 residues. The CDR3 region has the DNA TGTGCCAGCAGCTTTCTCGCGCGGGGTAACTACGAGCAGTACTTC. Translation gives CASSFLARGNYEQYF.

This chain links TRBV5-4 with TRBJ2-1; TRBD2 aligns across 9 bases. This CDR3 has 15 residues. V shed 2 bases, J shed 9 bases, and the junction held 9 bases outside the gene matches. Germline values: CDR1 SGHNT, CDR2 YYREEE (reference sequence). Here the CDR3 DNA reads TGTGCCAGCAGCTTCGAGGGCGGGAGGGCCGGTGAGCAGTTCTTC. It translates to CASSFEGGRAGEQFF.

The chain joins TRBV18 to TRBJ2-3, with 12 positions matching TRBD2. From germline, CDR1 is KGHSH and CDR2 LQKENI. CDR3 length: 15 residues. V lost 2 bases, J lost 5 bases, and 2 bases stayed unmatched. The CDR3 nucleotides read TGTGCCAGCTCACCAGGACTAGCGGGGATAGATACGCAGTATTTT. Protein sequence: CASSPGLAGIDTQYF.

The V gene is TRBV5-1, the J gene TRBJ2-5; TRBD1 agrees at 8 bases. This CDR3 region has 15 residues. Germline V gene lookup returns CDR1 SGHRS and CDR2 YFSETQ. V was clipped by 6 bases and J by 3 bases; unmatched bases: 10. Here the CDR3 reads CASKLKTGAKETQYF. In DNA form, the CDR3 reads TGCGCCAGCAAGTTGAAGACAGGGGCCAAAGAGACCCAGTACTTC.